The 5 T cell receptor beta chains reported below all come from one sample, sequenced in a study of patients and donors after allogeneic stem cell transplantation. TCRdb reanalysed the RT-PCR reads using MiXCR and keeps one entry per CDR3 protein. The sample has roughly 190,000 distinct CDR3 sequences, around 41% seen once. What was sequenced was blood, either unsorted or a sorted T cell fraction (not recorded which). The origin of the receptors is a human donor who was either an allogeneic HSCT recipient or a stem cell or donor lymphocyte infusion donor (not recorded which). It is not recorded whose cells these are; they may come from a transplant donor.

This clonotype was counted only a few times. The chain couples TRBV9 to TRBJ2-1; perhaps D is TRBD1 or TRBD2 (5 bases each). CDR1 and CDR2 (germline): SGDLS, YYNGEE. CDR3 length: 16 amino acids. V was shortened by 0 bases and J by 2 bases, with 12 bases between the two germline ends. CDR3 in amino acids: CASSVAGRRPYNEQFF. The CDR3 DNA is TGTGCCAGCAGCGTAGCGGGGCGGAGGCCCTACAATGAGCAGTTCTTC.

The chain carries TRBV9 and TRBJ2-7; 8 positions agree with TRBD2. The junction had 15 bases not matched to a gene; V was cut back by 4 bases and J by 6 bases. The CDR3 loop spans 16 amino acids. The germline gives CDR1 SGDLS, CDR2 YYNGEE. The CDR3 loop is CASSPEGLANFGEQYF. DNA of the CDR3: TGTGCCAGCAGCCCAGAAGGACTAGCTAATTTTGGCGAGCAGTACTTC.

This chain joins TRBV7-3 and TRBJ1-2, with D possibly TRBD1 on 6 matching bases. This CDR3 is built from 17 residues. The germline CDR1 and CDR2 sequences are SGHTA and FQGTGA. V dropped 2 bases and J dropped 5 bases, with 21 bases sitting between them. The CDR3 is CASSLWSRGAFVYGYTF. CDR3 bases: TGTGCCAGCAGCTTATGGTCCAGGGGCGCGTTCGTTTATGGCTACACCTTC.

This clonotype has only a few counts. The CDR3 region has the DNA TGCGCCAGCAGCCAAGATGGCAGCCAGGTGGGGGCTTTCTTT. It specifies CASSQDGSQVGAFF. The rearrangement uses TRBV4-3 and TRBJ1-1; D gene unclear. This CDR3 is 14 amino acids long. Germline V gene data show CDR1 as LGHNA and CDR2 as YSLEER. The V gene lost 0 bases and the J gene lost 11 bases, with 16 bases spanning the gap.

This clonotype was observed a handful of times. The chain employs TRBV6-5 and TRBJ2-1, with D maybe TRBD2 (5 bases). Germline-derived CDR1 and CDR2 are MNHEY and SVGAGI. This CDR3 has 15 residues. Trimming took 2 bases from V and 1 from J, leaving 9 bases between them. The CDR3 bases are TGTGCCAGCAGTTACGAAGCGGCGTCCTACAATGAGCAGTTCTTC. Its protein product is CASSYEAASYNEQFF.